Following are 2 T cell receptor beta chains from one sample sequenced in a study of blood T cell repertoires in COVID-19. The repertoire was sequenced with immunoSEQ multiplex PCR; TCRdb's copy has only in-frame clones and lacks some. The table lists roughly 45,000 clones, less than 85% of them singletons. The sample was peripheral blood. The receptors originated from a man aged 50-60 years with active COVID-19.

This chain connects TRBV5-4 to TRBJ2-1; 7 positions match TRBD2. The trim removed 2 bases at V and 1 base at J, leaving 3 bases unmatched. The CDR3 covers 15 residues. Germline CDR1 SGHNT, CDR2 YYREEE (reference sequence). CDR3 bases: TGTGCCAGCAGCTTCTGGGGAGGGTCCTACAATGAGCAGTTCTTC. Its protein product is CASSFWGGSYNEQFF.

V usage is TRBV3-1 (or the pseudogene TRBV3-2) and J usage is TRBJ2-2; no firm D call. This CDR3 comprises 15 residues. Germline CDR1 LGHDT, CDR2 YNNKEL (reference sequence). The V gene lost 1 base and the J gene lost 0 bases, with 6 bases spanning the gap. CDR3 in DNA: TGTGCCAGCAGCCAAGGTCGAGCGAACACCGGGGAGCTGTTTTTT. Translated: CASSQGRANTGELFF.